A single sample is the source of the 25 T cell receptor beta chains below, sequenced in a study of cytomegalovirus exposure and HLA in healthy donors. PCR used 60 Vbeta primers and 13 Jbeta primers. The assay was immunoSEQ multiplex PCR, and TCRdb's table has in-frame clones only and misses some. Among some 150,000 clones, 76% were seen once, and the ten largest hold around 1.8%. Source material: PBMCs. These receptors were taken from a female donor in good health and CMV-seropositive.

This chain joins TRBV5-4 and TRBJ1-4, with 8 bases fitting TRBD1. This CDR3 spans 14 amino acids. The V gene's germline CDR1 is SGHNT and CDR2 YYREEE (reference sequence). V dropped 4 bases and J dropped 8; count of bases not matched to a gene: 7. Here the CDR3 reads CASSNDRGGEKLFF. The CDR3 bases are TGTGCCAGCAGCAACGACAGGGGCGGAGAAAAACTGTTTTTT.

The chain joins TRBV13 to TRBJ2-1; D might be TRBD2 (5 bases). Between the trimmed V and J ends, which lost 5 bases and 0 bases, there was a span of 14 bases. Germline values: CDR1 PRHDT, CDR2 FYEKMQ (reference sequence). This CDR3 is built from 16 residues. The CDR3 is CASSGGGVGSYNEQFF. The CDR3 DNA reads as TGTGCCAGCAGCGGAGGAGGAGTGGGCTCCTACAATGAGCAGTTCTTC.

In DNA form, the CDR3 reads TGCGCCAGCAGTGACAGGTCGTCTGGAAACACCATATATTTT. Translating gives CASSDRSSGNTIYF. The rearrangement joins TRBV10-2 to TRBJ1-3; the D is unclear. CDR1 and CDR2 (germline): WSHSY, SAAADI. Trimming stripped 3 bases from V and 1 base from J, with 7 bases between. The CDR3 runs 14 residues.

The rearrangement joins TRBV2 to TRBJ1-2; the match to TRBD1 covers 7 bases. CDR1 and CDR2 from the germline V gene are SNHLY and FYNNEI. This CDR3 is built from 15 residues. V gave up 4 bases and J gave up 0 bases; unmatched junction bases: 5. The DNA for the CDR3 is TGTGCCAGCAGTGGGACAGGCCGCACTAACTATGGCTACACCTTC. Amino acid sequence: CASSGTGRTNYGYTF.

This chain links TRBV2 with TRBJ2-7; TRBD2 is a possible D gene (6 bases). The CDR3 has 14 amino acids. Germline CDR1 SNHLY, CDR2 FYNNEI. The V gene lost 6 bases and the J gene lost 3 bases, with 15 bases spanning the gap. CDR3 amino acids: CASSGGAIFYEQYF. As DNA, the CDR3 is TGTGCCAGCAGCGGCGGGGCGATTTTCTACGAGCAGTACTTC.

J is TRBJ2-7 and V is TRBV7-6; 7 bases fit TRBD2. Germline V gene data show CDR1 as SGHVS and CDR2 as FNYEAQ. CDR3 size: 15 residues. Trimming removed 5 bases from V and 0 bases from J; junction bases left unmatched: 7. DNA of the CDR3: TGTGCCAGCAGCCCGCGGGAGAGGAGCTCCTACGAGCAGTACTTC. Its translation is CASSPRERSSYEQYF.

The genes are TRBV5-1 and TRBJ1-1; D remains unclear. Germline V gives CDR1 SGHRS, CDR2 YFSETQ. The CDR3 has 13 residues. V lost 1 base, J lost 5 bases, and 9 bases lay in between. In DNA, the CDR3 is TGCGCCAGCAGCTTGAGAAGGGAGACTGAAGCTTTCTTT. Protein: CASSLRRETEAFF.

The chain is built from TRBV5-4 and TRBJ2-7, with 9 bases that match TRBD1. The V segment lost 4 bases and the J segment 2 bases; nucleotides outside the gene matches: 7. This CDR3 has 15 residues. Per the germline V gene, CDR1 is SGHNT and CDR2 is YYREEE (reference sequence). This CDR3 reads CASSTRDRAPYEQYF. The DNA for the CDR3 is TGTGCCAGCAGCACCCGGGACAGGGCCCCCTACGAGCAGTACTTC.

The DNA for the CDR3 is TGTGCCAGCAGCCCCGGACTAGCGGCCCACAATGAGCAGTTCTTC. Protein sequence: CASSPGLAAHNEQFF. The V gene is TRBV9, the J gene TRBJ2-1; 10 bases map to TRBD2. CDR3 size: 15 residues. CDR1 and CDR2 (germline): SGDLS, YYNGEE. J gave up 5 bases and V 4 bases, and 6 bases lay outside the gene matches.

Turning to this clone: One end of the junction is discordant with germline, which a read error may explain. This chain uses TRBV5-7 with TRBJ1-1; D not certain. TRBV5-7 is an open reading frame whose function is uncertain. The CDR3 covers 11 residues. In DNA, the CDR3 is TGTGCCAGCAGCCCCGTCCCTACTCCGGGATTC. Its protein is CASSPVPTPGF.

The gene calls are TRBV4-1 and TRBJ2-7; 7 bases align to TRBD1. Germline CDR1 reads MGHRA; CDR2 reads YSYEKL. The J segment lost 6 bases and the V segment lost 1 base, leaving 9 bases of the junction unmatched. The CDR3 is made up of 15 amino acids. In DNA, the CDR3 is TGCGCCAGCAGCCAAGCGCGGTCAGGGGGTCGCGAGCAGTACTTC. Translated, it gives CASSQARSGGREQYF.

This clone occurred once. CDR3 nucleotides: TGTGCCAGCGGGGCGGACAGGGCGAACACTGAAGCTTTCTTT. Amino acids: CASGADRANTEAFF. V gene TRBV6-1 combines with J gene TRBJ1-1; 8 bases line up with TRBD1. V gave up 8 bases and J gave up 1 base; unmatched junction bases: 6. CDR1 is MNHNS, CDR2 SASEGT, per germline. The CDR3 is made up of 14 amino acids.

The V and J genes are TRBV5-1 and TRBJ2-2; no firm D call. CDR1 is SGHRS and CDR2 is YFSETQ in the germline V gene. Trimming cost V 0 bases and J 4 bases, with 10 bases left between them. The CDR3 spans 15 residues. For the CDR3, the DNA is TGCGCCAGCAGCTTGGGGGCCAGCTCCACCGGGGAGCTGTTTTTT. Amino acids: CASSLGASSTGELFF.

The chain uses TRBV11-2 and TRBJ2-1; 7 bases align to TRBD1. The CDR3 has 16 amino acids. Germline lookup yields CDR1 SGHAT and CDR2 FQNNGV. V gave up 5 bases and J gave up 8 bases; unmatched junction bases: 15. CDR3 nucleotide sequence: TGTGCCAGCAGCCCCGCCGGGACAGACTCTGACGATGAGCAGTTCTTC. The encoded protein is CASSPAGTDSDDEQFF.

The chain joins TRBV28 to TRBJ1-2; D remains ambiguous. The germline V and J ends were trimmed by 5 bases and 2 bases, with 9 bases remaining between them. Germline CDR1 MDHEN, CDR2 SYDVKM. This CDR3 contains 13 residues. CDR3 loop: CASSIDGNYGYTF. In DNA, the CDR3 is TGTGCCAGCAGTATTGACGGGAACTATGGCTACACCTTC.

In its sample, this clone was seen a few times. The chain is built from TRBV30 and TRBJ1-1; 7 bases fit TRBD1. Per the germline V gene, CDR1 is GTSNPN and CDR2 is SVGIG (reference sequence). V lost 2 bases to trimming and J lost 0 bases; unmatched junction nucleotides: 6. The CDR3 has 15 amino acids. The DNA for the CDR3 is TGTGCCTGGAGTTCAACAGGGGACGTGAACACTGAAGCTTTCTTT. It is translated as CAWSSTGDVNTEAFF.

The rearrangement links TRBV29-1 to TRBJ2-7; a possible D gene is TRBD2 (6 bases). The CDR3 is made up of 13 amino acids. Per the germline V gene, CDR1 is SQVTM and CDR2 is ANQGSEA. Trimming left V 7 bases short and J 0 bases short, with 13 bases between. The CDR3 DNA follows: TGCAGCGCTCGACGGGGGAGCTCCTACGAGCAGTACTTC. Translated: CSARRGSSYEQYF.

This clone was found once. V gene TRBV5-4 combines with J gene TRBJ2-1; the match to TRBD2 covers 13 bases. Germline assignment: CDR1 SGHNT and CDR2 YYREEE (reference sequence). CDR3 length: 16 residues. With 5 bases clipped from V and 4 bases from J, the junction kept 6 bases outside the gene matches. The CDR3 reads CASSFPGLAGYNEQFF. For the CDR3, the DNA is TGTGCCAGCAGTTTTCCGGGACTAGCGGGGTACAATGAGCAGTTCTTC.

This sequence joins TRBV18 and TRBJ2-7; D is perhaps TRBD2 (6 bases). The V and J ends lost 2 bases and 6 bases respectively, with 14 bases between them. The germline gives CDR1 KGHSH, CDR2 LQKENI. CDR3 length equals 14 residues. The CDR3 DNA sequence: TGTGCCAGCTCACCAGTGACTAGGTCCGGCGAGCAGTACTTC. Its protein is CASSPVTRSGEQYF.

This rearrangement joins TRBV4-2 to TRBJ1-3; 7 nucleotides align to TRBD1. The J segment lost 1 base and the V segment lost 0 bases, leaving 9 bases of the junction unmatched. The CDR3 sequence is 18 residues long. Looked up from germline, CDR1 is LGHNA and CDR2 is YNFKEQ. In DNA, the CDR3 is TGTGCCAGCAGCCAAGATATTTGGACAGGTAGTTCTGGAAACACCATATATTTT. This encodes CASSQDIWTGSSGNTIYF.

V and J are TRBV6-4 and TRBJ2-7, with 11 bases fitting TRBD2. This CDR3 contains 15 residues. The germline CDR1 and CDR2 sequences are MRHNA and SNTAGT. The trim removed 7 bases at V and 4 bases at J, leaving 9 bases unmatched. The CDR3 DNA is TGTGCCAGCACCGTAGCGGGAGGGTTTTTTTACGAGCAGTACTTC. Its protein product is CASTVAGGFFYEQYF.

This sequence joins TRBV5-8 and TRBJ1-1; 9 bases match TRBD1. The ends lost 1 base at V and 5 bases at J; junction bases unmatched: 9. The CDR3 sequence is 16 residues long. Germline values: CDR1 SGHTS, CDR2 YDEGEE. The CDR3 region has the DNA TGTGCCAGCAGCTTGCGGACAGGGGTGTGGATGACTGAAGCTTTCTTT. It translates to CASSLRTGVWMTEAFF. Full variable domain (missing parts from reference TRBV5-8 and TRBJ1-1): EAGVTQSPTHLIKTRGQQATLRCSPISGHTSVYWYQQALGLGLQFLLWYDEGEERNRGNFPPRFSGRQFPNYSSELNVNALELEDSALYLCASSLRTGVWMTEAFFGQGTRLTVV.

This clone was counted between two and nine times. The J gene is TRBJ1-4, the V gene TRBV19; 7 nucleotides align to TRBD1. Germline-derived CDR1 and CDR2 are LNHDA and SQIVND (reference sequence). The CDR3 has 14 amino acids. The J segment lost 3 bases and the V segment lost 5 bases, leaving 3 bases of the junction unmatched. The CDR3 loop reads CASSPRGANEKLFF. The DNA for the CDR3 is TGTGCCAGTAGTCCCAGGGGGGCTAATGAAAAACTGTTTTTT.

This clone appeared a few times. The chain combines TRBV30 with TRBJ2-7, with TRBD2 identical over 8 bases. The germline CDR1 and CDR2 sequences are GTSNPN and SVGIG (reference sequence). The CDR3 sequence is 15 residues long. J lost 4 bases, V lost 0 bases, and 8 bases had no gene match. CDR3 region: CAWSVGRERGYEQYF. The DNA for the CDR3 is TGTGCCTGGAGTGTAGGACGTGAGCGGGGGTACGAGCAGTACTTC.

This clone has only a few counts. V is TRBV27 and J is TRBJ1-2; 7 nucleotides align to TRBD1. The V gene's germline CDR1 is MNHEY and CDR2 SMNVEV (reference sequence). CDR3 length: 17 amino acids. V lost 5 bases and J lost 2; bases outside the gene matches: 14. DNA of the CDR3: TGTGCCAGCAGTCCGGGACAGCAACGGGGTGACAACTATGGCTACACCTTC. Translating gives CASSPGQQRGDNYGYTF.